The 13 T cell receptor beta chains in this list originate from one sample, sequenced in a study of T-cell memory formation after mild COVID-19. MiXCR was run by TCRdb on the 5' RACE reads, yielding one entry per CDR3 protein. Of a few hundred thousand distinct CDR3 sequences detected, 8% to 10% appear once; the ten largest clones hold less than 25%. Sequenced: PBMCs or a T cell subset sorted from them (not recorded which). These receptor sequences come from a man aged 18 to 35 who had mild COVID-19 (a few samples of this study predate the infection). Cell type and time point are not known.

The chain is built from TRBV20-1 and TRBJ2-5, with 8 bases that match TRBD1. Germline V lookup: CDR1 DFQATT, CDR2 SNEGSKA (reference sequence). This CDR3 is 14 amino acids long. The V segment lost 5 bases and the J segment 0 bases; nucleotides outside the gene matches: 5. CDR3 in amino acids: CSARGDRYQETQYF. CDR3 DNA: TGCAGTGCTCGAGGGGACAGGTACCAAGAGACCCAGTACTTC.

This chain uses TRBV24-1 with TRBJ2-6, with D hard to call. The CDR3 is made up of 14 amino acids. The V gene's germline CDR1 is KGHDR and CDR2 SFDVKD. V gave up 9 bases and J gave up 0 bases, with 8 bases separating them. The CDR3 spells CATHRRSGANVLTF. The CDR3 nucleotides are TGTGCCACCCACCGTCGCTCTGGGGCCAACGTCCTGACTTTC.

The chain employs TRBV5-1 and TRBJ1-6, with a tentative D call TRBD1 (5 bases). V was clipped by 1 base and J by 5 bases, with 13 bases between them. The CDR3 runs to 16 residues. CDR1 is SGHRS, CDR2 YFSETQ, per germline. CDR3 in amino acids: CASSLRGANHNSPLHF. In DNA, the CDR3 is TGCGCCAGCAGCTTGAGAGGGGCCAATCATAATTCACCCCTCCACTTT.

This clonotype was seen a few times. The chain uses TRBV5-1 and TRBJ1-5, with D possibly matching TRBD1 (5 bases). This CDR3 has 15 amino acids. The germline CDR1 and CDR2 sequences are SGHRS and YFSETQ. V was clipped by 0 bases and J by 3 bases, with 10 bases between them. In DNA form, the CDR3 reads TGCGCCAGCAGCTTGGGGGGGATCCACAATCAGCCCCAGCATTTT. This gives the protein CASSLGGIHNQPQHF.

This clonotype was seen a few times. The chain is built from TRBV7-2 and TRBJ2-3; maybe TRBD1 (6 bases). With 2 bases removed from V and 0 bases from J, the gap between germline ends came to 9 bases. The CDR3 has 15 residues. Germline CDR1 SGHTA, CDR2 FQGNSA. The CDR3 DNA is TGTGCCAGCAGCTTACGGACAGCAAGCACAGATACGCAGTATTTT. Its protein product is CASSLRTASTDTQYF.

The chain recombines TRBV5-1 with TRBJ2-7; D is possibly TRBD1 (6 bases). The CDR3 runs to 14 residues. CDR1 SGHRS and CDR2 YFSETQ come from the germline V gene. The V and J ends lost 0 bases and 2 bases respectively, with 9 bases between them. For the CDR3, the DNA is TGCGCCAGCAGCTTGGGGACAGACACCTACGAGCAGTACGTC. Amino acid sequence: CASSLGTDTYEQYV.

A few counts support this clonotype. The chain links TRBV4-1 to TRBJ2-2; unclear D gene. Trimming took off 2 bases at V and 4 bases at J, with 8 bases between the two ends. CDR3 length: 14 residues. Per germline, CDR1 MGHRA and CDR2 YSYEKL. The CDR3 DNA follows: TGCGCCAGCAGCCAATTCGTAAGCACCGGGGAGCTGTTTTTT. This translates into CASSQFVSTGELFF.

Only a few counts were recorded for this clonotype. V gene TRBV6-1 combines with J gene TRBJ1-6; no definite D call. Germline CDR1 reads MNHNS; CDR2 reads SASEGT. CDR3 length equals 13 residues. V was shortened by 8 bases and J by 7 bases, with 12 bases between the two germline ends. The chain's CDR3 is CASSEGWNSPLHF. As DNA, the CDR3 is TGTGCCAGCTCGGAGGGATGGAATTCACCCCTCCACTTT.

The table lists this clonotype with a few counts. The rearrangement links TRBV10-3 to TRBJ1-1; possible D gene TRBD1, 5 bases. This CDR3 spans 12 amino acids. The ends were cut back, 5 bases at V and 3 bases at J, with 7 bases in the middle. The germline gives CDR1 ENHRY, CDR2 SYGVKD. The CDR3 coding sequence is TGTGCCATCAGTCAAGGGGACACTGAAGCTTTCTTT. It is translated as CAISQGDTEAFF.

J is TRBJ1-4 and V is TRBV6-1; D unclear. CDR3 size: 17 residues. The germline V gene encodes CDR1 MNHNS and CDR2 SASEGT. Trimming shortened V by 6 bases and J by 0 bases, and 17 bases separated the two germline ends. The CDR3 is CASRRVKPGTTNEKLFF. DNA of the CDR3: TGTGCCAGCAGGAGGGTCAAACCTGGGACAACTAATGAAAAACTGTTTTTT.

Ten or more counts support this clonotype. The rearrangement joins TRBV12-3 or TRBV12-4 to TRBJ1-1, with 7 bases lining up with TRBD1. This CDR3 is 17 amino acids long. The trim removed 8 bases at V and 10 bases at J, leaving 25 bases unmatched. Here the CDR3 DNA reads TGTGCCAGCCGAACCTACGACATTACAGGGGCAAAATATGGAGCTTTCTTT. This encodes CASRTYDITGAKYGAFF.

This clonotype was found many times. The chain is built from TRBV7-9 and TRBJ2-3; D gene uncertain. CDR3 length: 13 amino acids. CDR1 and CDR2 (germline): SEHNR, FQNEAQ (reference sequence). The V and J ends lost 0 bases and 1 base respectively, with 2 bases between them. The CDR3 reads CASSLARTDTQYF. The CDR3 DNA follows: TGTGCCAGCAGCTTAGCCCGCACAGATACGCAGTATTTT.

In its sample, this clonotype was seen many times. The rearrangement uses TRBV7-3 and TRBJ2-3; D gene ambiguous. The CDR3 spans 13 residues. Trimming left V 2 bases short and J 2 bases short, with 5 bases between. Germline CDR1 is SGHTA and CDR2 is FQGTGA. The CDR3 region has the DNA TGTGCCAGCAGCTTAGAGGTCACAGATACGCAGTATTTT. This codes for CASSLEVTDTQYF.